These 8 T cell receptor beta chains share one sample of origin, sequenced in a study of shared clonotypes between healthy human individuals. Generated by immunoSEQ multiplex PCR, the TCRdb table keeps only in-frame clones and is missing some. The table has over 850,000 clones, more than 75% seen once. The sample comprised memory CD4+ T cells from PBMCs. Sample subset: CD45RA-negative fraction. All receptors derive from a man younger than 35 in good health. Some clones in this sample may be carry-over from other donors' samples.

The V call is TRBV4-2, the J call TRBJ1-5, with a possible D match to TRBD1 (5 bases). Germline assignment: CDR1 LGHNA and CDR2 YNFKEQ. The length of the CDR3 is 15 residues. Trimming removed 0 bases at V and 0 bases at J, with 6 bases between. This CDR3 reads CASSQDRASNQPQHF. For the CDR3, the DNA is TGTGCCAGCAGCCAAGACAGGGCTAGCAATCAGCCCCAGCATTTT.

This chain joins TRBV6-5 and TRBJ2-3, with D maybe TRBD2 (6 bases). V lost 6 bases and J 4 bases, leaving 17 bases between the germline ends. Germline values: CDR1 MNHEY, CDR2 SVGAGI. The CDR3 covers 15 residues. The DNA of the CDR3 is TGTGCCAGCAGGGGGACTCTAACAGGACCAGATACGCAGTATTTT. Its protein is CASRGTLTGPDTQYF.

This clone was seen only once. The CDR3 nucleotides read TGTGCCAGCAGCTTAACTCCGGGACAGGGAGGTGGGACCTACGAGCAGTACTTC. Its protein product is CASSLTPGQGGGTYEQYF. The gene calls are TRBV7-2 and TRBJ2-7; TRBD1 matches at 9 bases. CDR1 is SGHTA and CDR2 is FQGNSA in the germline V gene. This CDR3 is 18 amino acids long. V shed 2 bases, J shed 2 bases, and the junction held 13 bases outside the gene matches.

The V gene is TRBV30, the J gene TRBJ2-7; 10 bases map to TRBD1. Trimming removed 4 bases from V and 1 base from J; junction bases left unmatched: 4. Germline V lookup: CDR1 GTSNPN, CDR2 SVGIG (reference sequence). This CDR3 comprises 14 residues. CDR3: CAWKRQGASYEQYF. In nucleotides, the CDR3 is TGTGCCTGGAAACGACAGGGGGCTTCCTACGAGCAGTACTTC.

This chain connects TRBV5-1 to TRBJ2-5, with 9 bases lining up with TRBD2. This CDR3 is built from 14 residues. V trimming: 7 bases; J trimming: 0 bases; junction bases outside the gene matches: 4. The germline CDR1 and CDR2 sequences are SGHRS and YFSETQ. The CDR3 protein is CASAASGNQETQYF. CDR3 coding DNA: TGCGCCAGCGCTGCTAGCGGGAACCAAGAGACCCAGTACTTC.

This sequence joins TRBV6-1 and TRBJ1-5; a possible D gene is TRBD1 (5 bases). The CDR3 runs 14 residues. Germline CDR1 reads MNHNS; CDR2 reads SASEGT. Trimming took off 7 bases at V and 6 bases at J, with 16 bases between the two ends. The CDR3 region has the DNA TGTGCCAGCAAATTTAGGGCAGGGATTCAGCCCCAGCATTTT. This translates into CASKFRAGIQPQHF.

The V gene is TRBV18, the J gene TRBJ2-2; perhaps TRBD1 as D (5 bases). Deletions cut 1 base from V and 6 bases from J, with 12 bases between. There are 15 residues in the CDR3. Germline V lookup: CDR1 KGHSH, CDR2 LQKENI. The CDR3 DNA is TGTGCCAGCTCACCACTCCCCAGGGCCCCCGGGGAGCTGTTTTTT. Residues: CASSPLPRAPGELFF.

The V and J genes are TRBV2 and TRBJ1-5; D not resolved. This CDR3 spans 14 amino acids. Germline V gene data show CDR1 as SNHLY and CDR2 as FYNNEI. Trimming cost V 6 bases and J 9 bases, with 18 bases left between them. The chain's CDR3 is CASRLNGVRAPQHF. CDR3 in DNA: TGTGCCAGCAGACTAAACGGAGTTAGGGCGCCCCAGCATTTT.